The 25 T cell receptor beta chains below all came from one sample that was sequenced in a study of blood T cell repertoires in COVID-19. The protocol was immunoSEQ multiplex PCR, while the TCRdb copy is restricted to in-frame clones and leaves out a portion. Of about 100,000 clones in the sample, around four fifths are singletons; the top ten hold roughly 29%. Sequenced sample: peripheral blood. The receptor set was obtained from a man aged 65 to 79 with active or convalescent COVID-19.

The sample holds a few counts of this clone. The chain combines TRBV2 with TRBJ1-1, with TRBD1 matching over 8 bases. The junction had 5 bases not matched to a gene; V was cut back by 7 bases and J by 4 bases. Germline CDR1 and CDR2: SNHLY and FYNNEI. The CDR3 sequence is 13 residues long. CDR3 nucleotides: TGTGCCAGCAACGGACAGGGTGGCACTGAAGCTTTCTTT. This sequence encodes CASNGQGGTEAFF.

The rearrangement joins TRBV3-1 (or the pseudogene TRBV3-2) to TRBJ2-7; D might be TRBD2 (5 bases). There are 15 residues in the CDR3. Trimming took 5 bases from V and 2 from J, leaving 16 bases between them. Germline lookup yields CDR1 LGHDT and CDR2 YNNKEL (reference sequence). The CDR3 loop is CASSKAVQRTYEQYF. CDR3 bases: TGTGCCAGCAGCAAAGCGGTCCAGAGGACCTACGAGCAGTACTTC.

The rearrangement uses TRBV9 and TRBJ1-5, with unresolved D. CDR1 and CDR2 (germline): SGDLS, YYNGEE. The CDR3 totals 15 residues. V was cut by 6 bases and J by 2 bases, with 15 bases left in between. This CDR3 is CASTLGPEGNQPQHF. The CDR3 DNA reads TGTGCCAGCACTCTAGGCCCAGAGGGCAATCAGCCCCAGCATTTT.

The rearrangement joins TRBV11-3 to TRBJ2-3; no reliable D call. The CDR3 consists of 16 residues. The V end lost 3 bases, the J end lost 0 bases, and 13 bases lay between the germline ends. In germline, CDR1 is SGHNT, CDR2 YENEEA. CDR3 DNA: TGTGCCAGCAGCTTTGGTATCCAAGCGAGCACAGATACGCAGTATTTT. Amino acid sequence: CASSFGIQASTDTQYF.

The genes are TRBV5-6 and TRBJ1-2, with a tentative D call TRBD1 (5 bases). The V and J ends lost 6 bases and 1 base respectively, with 19 bases between them. The CDR3 covers 16 residues. Per germline, CDR1 SGHDT and CDR2 YYEEEE. The CDR3 sequence is CASNPGGGAINYGYTF. CDR3 in DNA: TGTGCCAGCAACCCTGGGGGAGGGGCCATTAACTATGGCTACACCTTC.

This clone occurred a few times. CDR3 region: CASSLTGVGNQPQHF. CDR3 coding DNA: TGTGCCAGCAGCCTTACAGGGGTTGGCAATCAGCCCCAGCATTTT. The chain joins TRBV6-2 or TRBV6-3 to TRBJ1-5, with 7 bases identical to TRBD1. This CDR3 has 15 residues. V trimming: 6 bases; J trimming: 2 bases; junction bases outside the gene matches: 7. Germline CDR1 MNHEY, CDR2 SVGEGT.

This chain connects TRBV19 to TRBJ2-5, with 7 bases matching TRBD1. This CDR3 region has 14 residues. Germline lookup yields CDR1 LNHDA and CDR2 SQIVND (reference sequence). J gave up 4 bases and V 3 bases, and 5 bases lay outside the gene matches. The CDR3 protein is CASSIGSGGETQYF. CDR3 coding DNA: TGTGCCAGTAGTATCGGTTCAGGGGGAGAGACCCAGTACTTC.

This chain connects TRBV7-9 to TRBJ1-1; 8 bases match TRBD1. Germline CDR1 reads SEHNR; CDR2 reads FQNEAQ (reference sequence). Losses at the gene ends were 6 bases for V and 4 bases for J; bases not matched to a gene: 10. CDR3 length: 15 residues. CDR3 region: CASSSPQGASTEAFF. CDR3 sequence (DNA): TGTGCCAGCAGTTCTCCTCAGGGGGCGTCCACTGAAGCTTTCTTT. Using reference TRBV7-9 and TRBJ1-1 for the parts outside the CDR3, the full variable domain is DTGVSQNPRHKITKRGQNVTFRCDPISEHNRLYWYRQTLGQGPEFLTYFQNEAQLEKSRLLSDRFSAERPKGSFSTLEIQRTEQGDSAMYLCASSSPQGASTEAFFGQGTRLTVV.

The V call is TRBV6-2 or TRBV6-3, the J call TRBJ2-1; 11 bases line up with TRBD2. This CDR3 region has 16 residues. Germline V gene sequence: CDR1 MNHEY, CDR2 SVGEGT. With V trimmed by 5 bases and J by 8 bases, 11 bases remained unmatched. The CDR3 protein is CASSASPSGRFDEQFF. The CDR3 DNA sequence: TGTGCCAGCAGTGCCTCCCCTAGCGGGAGGTTCGATGAGCAGTTCTTC.

The chain recombines TRBV9 with TRBJ1-1, with 11 bases that match TRBD1. The ends lost 0 bases at V and 6 bases at J; junction bases unmatched: 7. CDR1 is SGDLS, CDR2 YYNGEE, per germline. The CDR3 spans 16 residues. CDR3 protein: CASSVEDRGLAAEAFF. CDR3 in DNA: TGTGCCAGCAGCGTAGAGGACAGGGGGCTAGCAGCTGAAGCTTTCTTT.

This clone came up once. CDR3 in amino acids: CASSPGLAGGPLGELFF. The CDR3 bases are TGCGCCAGCAGCCCGGGACTAGCGGGAGGGCCTTTGGGGGAGCTGTTTTTT. J is TRBJ2-2 and V is TRBV4-3; 16 bases line up with TRBD2. The length of the CDR3 is 17 residues. CDR1 and CDR2 from the germline V gene are LGHNA and YSLEER. J lost 8 bases, V lost 4 bases, and 7 bases had no gene match.

The chain joins TRBV30 to TRBJ1-6; the match to TRBD1 covers 9 bases. The CDR3 contains 15 residues. Germline trimming cut 4 bases from V and 7 bases from J; bases unmatched to any gene: 8. Per germline, CDR1 GTSNPN and CDR2 SVGIG (reference sequence). This chain's CDR3 is CAWNRAGTGNSPLHF. The CDR3 bases are TGTGCCTGGAATAGAGCCGGGACAGGGAATTCACCCCTCCACTTT.

This clone was detected only a few times. This sequence joins TRBV2 and TRBJ2-1; D not certain. V lost 6 bases and J lost 0, with 9 bases in between. This CDR3 region has 14 residues. Germline CDR1 is SNHLY and CDR2 is FYNNEI. CDR3 sequence: CASRLLSSYNEQFF. Written as DNA, the CDR3 is TGTGCCAGCAGGCTTCTGAGCTCCTACAATGAGCAGTTCTTC.

The chain couples TRBV5-1 to TRBJ1-1; 7 nucleotides align to TRBD1. J gave up 8 bases and V 0 bases, and 1 base lay outside the gene matches. The length of the CDR3 is 12 residues. From germline, CDR1 is SGHRS and CDR2 YFSETQ. Here the CDR3 DNA reads TGCGCCAGCAGCTTGGCGGACAGGGAAGCTTTCTTT. This gives the protein CASSLADREAFF.

This clone was seen just once. V usage is TRBV6-2 or TRBV6-3 and J usage is TRBJ1-1; 9 bases line up with TRBD1. The V and J ends lost 6 bases and 5 bases, in that order; junction bases with no gene match: 7. Germline assignment: CDR1 MNHEY and CDR2 SVGEGT. CDR3 length: 14 amino acids. The CDR3 here is CASSHGTGRTEAFF. The CDR3 coding sequence is TGTGCCAGCAGCCACGGGACAGGGAGGACTGAAGCTTTCTTT.

The chain joins TRBV9 to TRBJ1-6; D remains ambiguous. The CDR3 is made up of 16 amino acids. V lost 0 bases, J lost 0 bases, and 7 bases lay in between. Germline V gene sequence: CDR1 SGDLS, CDR2 YYNGEE. CDR3 bases: TGTGCCAGCAGCGTAGCCGCGAGCTCCTATAATTCACCCCTCCACTTT. It translates to CASSVAASSYNSPLHF.

The genes are TRBV27 and TRBJ1-1; 9 bases are a match to TRBD1. This CDR3 is 15 amino acids long. CDR1 MNHEY and CDR2 SMNVEV come from the germline V gene (reference sequence). The ends lost 4 bases at V and 0 bases at J; junction bases unmatched: 3. In nucleotides, the CDR3 is TGTGCCAGCAGTTACAGGGGGCCGATGAACACTGAAGCTTTCTTT. Translating it yields CASSYRGPMNTEAFF.

The V and J genes are TRBV21-1 and TRBJ1-4; TRBD1, the table's D call, was not compared with the DNA. TRBV21-1 is reported as a pseudogene. The CDR3 is made up of 17 amino acids. The CDR3 nucleotides read TGTGCCAGCAGCAAAGAGGGCAGGGGTGCAACTAATGAAAAACTGTTTTTT. Encoded protein: CASSKEGRGATNEKLFF.

The V and J genes are TRBV11-1 and TRBJ2-5; 7 bases agree with TRBD1. V lost 1 base and J lost 5; bases outside the gene matches: 7. CDR1 SGHAT and CDR2 FQDESV come from the germline V gene (reference sequence). This CDR3 contains 15 residues. The CDR3 nucleotides are TGTGCCAGCAGCTTAGACGGGGACAGAGGGGAGACCCAGTACTTC. It specifies CASSLDGDRGETQYF.

The chain couples TRBV3-1 (or the pseudogene TRBV3-2) to TRBJ2-1; tentative D call: TRBD2 (6 bases). With 7 bases removed from V and 2 bases from J, the gap between germline ends came to 9 bases. The germline CDR1 and CDR2 sequences are LGHDT and YNNKEL (reference sequence). The CDR3 consists of 13 residues. The CDR3 coding sequence is TGTGCCAGCACCGGGGAGGCCTACAATGAGCAGTTCTTC. Translating it yields CASTGEAYNEQFF.

The V call is TRBV6-6, the J call TRBJ1-1, with a tentative D call TRBD1 (6 bases). CDR3 length: 14 amino acids. From germline, CDR1 is MNHNY and CDR2 SVGAGI (reference sequence). V lost 7 bases and J 5 bases, leaving 17 bases between the germline ends. CDR3 DNA: TGTGCCAGCACCAGGGGCCAGGGCGAAACTGAAGCTTTCTTT. It yields the protein CASTRGQGETEAFF.

The chain uses TRBV7-6 and TRBJ1-4, with D unclear. The CDR3 consists of 15 residues. Deletions cut 2 bases from V and 3 bases from J, with 10 bases between. Germline-derived CDR1 and CDR2 are SGHVS and FNYEAQ. CDR3 DNA sequence: TGTGCCAGCAGCTTAAATACGGGAGCTAATGAAAAACTGTTTTTT. Amino acid sequence: CASSLNTGANEKLFF.

The J gene is TRBJ2-3, the V gene TRBV9, with 16 positions matching TRBD2. V dropped 3 bases and J dropped 3; count of bases not matched to a gene: 7. Germline CDR1 is SGDLS and CDR2 is YYNGEE. The CDR3 runs to 18 residues. The CDR3 DNA follows: TGTGCCAGCAGCGAGCCGGGACTAGCGGGAGGGGGGACAGATACGCAGTATTTT. It yields the protein CASSEPGLAGGGTDTQYF. Using reference TRBV9 and TRBJ2-3 for the parts outside the CDR3, the full variable domain is DSGVTQTPKHLITATGQRVTLRCSPRSGDLSVYWYQQSLDQGLQFLIQYYNGEERAKGNILERFSAQQFPDLHSELNLSSLELGDSALYFCASSEPGLAGGGTDTQYFGPGTRLTVL.

J is TRBJ2-3 and V is TRBV11-3; D remains ambiguous. The germline V gene encodes CDR1 SGHNT and CDR2 YENEEA. V was clipped by 3 bases and J by 0 bases, with 7 bases between them. The CDR3 extends over 14 amino acids. This CDR3 is CASSFGRSTDTQYF. DNA of the CDR3: TGTGCCAGCAGCTTTGGCAGGAGCACAGATACGCAGTATTTT. Drawing the rest from reference TRBV11-3 and TRBJ2-3, the complete variable domain is EAGVVQSPRYKIIEKKQPVAFWCNPISGHNTLYWYLQNLGQGPELLIRYENEEAVDDSQLPKDRFSAERLKGVDSTLKIQPAELGDSAVYLCASSFGRSTDTQYFGPGTRLTVL.

This rearrangement joins TRBV19 to TRBJ1-5, with unresolved D. Per germline, CDR1 LNHDA and CDR2 SQIVND (reference sequence). V was pared by 7 bases and J by 5 bases, with 21 bases between. The CDR3 length is 16 residues. In DNA, the CDR3 is TGTGCCAGTACTCATATGGGTACAGAGTTTTATCAGCCCCAGCATTTT. Amino acids: CASTHMGTEFYQPQHF.